This T cell receptor beta chain was captured by sequencing in a study of vaccination effects on CD4 cells after COVID-19. Trimming shortened V by 8 bases and J by 5 bases, and 10 bases separated the two germline ends. CDR3 length: 12 residues. Germline CDR1 reads MNHEY; CDR2 reads SVGAGI. Under the ViraFEST assay, PBMC were stimulated with viral peptide pools so that antigen-specific CD4+ T cells expanded. Sequencing was performed afterwards. CD4+ T cell isolation took place after 10 days of culture. Negative nucleocapsid antibody tests before and after vaccination confirmed no previous SARS-CoV-2 infection. Using immunoSEQ multiplex PCR, the repertoire was profiled, and TCRdb retains in-frame clones only, with some absent. The table has 20,000 to 30,000 clones, 60% to 75% seen once; the top ten hold approximately 12%. Notes on this clone: Its antigen is not known.

The sample in question was CD4+ T cells from PBMCs cultured with HCoV-OC43 spike peptides, obtained before COVID-19 vaccination. The sample's subset: HCoV-OC43 spike overlapping peptide pool stimulation. The TCR sequence derives from a human donor who received a COVID-19 vaccine. This sequence joins TRBV6-5 and TRBJ2-1; D ambiguous. Written as DNA, the CDR3 is TGTGCCAGCGGGCCGCGGAACAATGAGCAGTTCTTC. Translation: CASGPRNNEQFF.